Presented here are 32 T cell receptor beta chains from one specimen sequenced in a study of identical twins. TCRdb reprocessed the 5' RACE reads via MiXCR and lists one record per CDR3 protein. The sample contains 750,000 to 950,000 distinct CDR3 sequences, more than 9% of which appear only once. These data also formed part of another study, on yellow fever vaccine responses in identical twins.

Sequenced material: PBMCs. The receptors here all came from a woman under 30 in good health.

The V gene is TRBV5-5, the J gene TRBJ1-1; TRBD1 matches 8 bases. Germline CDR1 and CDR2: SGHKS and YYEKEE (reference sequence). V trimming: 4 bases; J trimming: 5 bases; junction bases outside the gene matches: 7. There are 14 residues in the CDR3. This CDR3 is CASSGGQDGTEAFF. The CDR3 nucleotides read TGTGCCAGCAGCGGGGGACAGGATGGGACTGAAGCTTTCTTT.

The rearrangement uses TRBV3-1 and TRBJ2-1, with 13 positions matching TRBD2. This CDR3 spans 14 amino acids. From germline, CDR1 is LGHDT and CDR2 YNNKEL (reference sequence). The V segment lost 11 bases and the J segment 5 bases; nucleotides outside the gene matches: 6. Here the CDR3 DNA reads TGTGCCTCCGGGACTAGCGGGGACCACAATGAGCAGTTCTTC. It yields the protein CASGTSGDHNEQFF.

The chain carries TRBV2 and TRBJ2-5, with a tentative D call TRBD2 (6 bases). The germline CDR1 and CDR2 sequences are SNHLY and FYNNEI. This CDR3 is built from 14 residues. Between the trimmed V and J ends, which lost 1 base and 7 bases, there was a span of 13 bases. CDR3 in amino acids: CASSEDGSIGTQYF. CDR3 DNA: TGTGCCAGCAGTGAAGACGGGAGTATCGGGACCCAGTACTTC.

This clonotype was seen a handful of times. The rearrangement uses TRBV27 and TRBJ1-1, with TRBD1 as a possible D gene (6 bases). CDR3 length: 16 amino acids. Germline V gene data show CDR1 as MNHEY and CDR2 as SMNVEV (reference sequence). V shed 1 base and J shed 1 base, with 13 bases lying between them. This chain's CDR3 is CASSLWAGGGNTEAFF. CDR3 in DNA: TGTGCCAGCAGTTTATGGGCAGGAGGGGGGAACACTGAAGCTTTCTTT.

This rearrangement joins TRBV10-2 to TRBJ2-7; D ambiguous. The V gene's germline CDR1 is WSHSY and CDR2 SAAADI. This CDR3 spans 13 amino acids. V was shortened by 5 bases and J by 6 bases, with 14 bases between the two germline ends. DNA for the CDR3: TGCGCCAGCAGTCCGGCGACAATACCCGAGCAGTACGTC. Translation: CASSPATIPEQYV.

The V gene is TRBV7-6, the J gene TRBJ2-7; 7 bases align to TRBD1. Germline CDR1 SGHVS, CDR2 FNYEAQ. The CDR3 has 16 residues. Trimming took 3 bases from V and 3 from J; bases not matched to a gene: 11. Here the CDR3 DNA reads TGTGCCAGCAGCTTCCGAGAGCCGGGACAGAACTACGAGCAGTACTTC. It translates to CASSFREPGQNYEQYF.

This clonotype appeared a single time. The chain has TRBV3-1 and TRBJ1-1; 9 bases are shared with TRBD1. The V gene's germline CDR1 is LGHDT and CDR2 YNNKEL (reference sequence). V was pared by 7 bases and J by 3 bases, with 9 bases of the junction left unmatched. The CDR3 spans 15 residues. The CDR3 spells CASTGQGTWDTEAFF. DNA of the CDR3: TGTGCCAGCACCGGACAGGGGACGTGGGACACTGAAGCTTTCTTT.

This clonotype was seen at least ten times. CDR3 region: CASSYSALAGGPGEQYF. The CDR3 DNA is TGTGCCAGCAGTTACTCGGCCCTAGCGGGAGGGCCGGGTGAGCAGTACTTC. The chain couples TRBV6-5 to TRBJ2-7, with 12 bases fitting TRBD2. This CDR3 spans 17 amino acids. V dropped 0 bases and J dropped 7; count of bases not matched to a gene: 10. Per germline, CDR1 MNHEY and CDR2 SVGAGI.

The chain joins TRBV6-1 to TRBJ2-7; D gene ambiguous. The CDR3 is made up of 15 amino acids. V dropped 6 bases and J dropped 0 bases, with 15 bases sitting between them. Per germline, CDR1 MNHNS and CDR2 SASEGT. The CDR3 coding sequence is TGTGCCAGCAGCCCCGGACCGCAGAGCTCCTACGAGCAGTACTTC. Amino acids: CASSPGPQSSYEQYF.

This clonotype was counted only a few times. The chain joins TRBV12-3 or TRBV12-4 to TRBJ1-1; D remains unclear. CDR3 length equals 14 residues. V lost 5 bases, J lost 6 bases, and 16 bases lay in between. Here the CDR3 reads CASSASGSSPEAFF. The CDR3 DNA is TGTGCCAGCAGTGCGTCCGGGTCCAGCCCTGAAGCTTTCTTT.

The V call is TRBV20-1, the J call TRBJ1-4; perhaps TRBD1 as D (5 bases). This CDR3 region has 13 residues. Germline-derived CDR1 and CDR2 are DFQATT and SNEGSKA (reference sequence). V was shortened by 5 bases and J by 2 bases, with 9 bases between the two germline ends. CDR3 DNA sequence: TGCAGTGCTTCCGGGACTACTAATGAAAAACTGTTTTTT. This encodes CSASGTTNEKLFF.

The CDR3 spells CASTERPNTEAFF. As DNA, the CDR3 is TGTGCCAGCACCGAGCGGCCCAACACTGAAGCTTTCTTT. The V and J genes are TRBV12-3 or TRBV12-4 and TRBJ1-1; D remains ambiguous. The CDR3 is made up of 13 amino acids. The V gene lost 7 bases and the J gene lost 2 bases, with 11 bases spanning the gap.

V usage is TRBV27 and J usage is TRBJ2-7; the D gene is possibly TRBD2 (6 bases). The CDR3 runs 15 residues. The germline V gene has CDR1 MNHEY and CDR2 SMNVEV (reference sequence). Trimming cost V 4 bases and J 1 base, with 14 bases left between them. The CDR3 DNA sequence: TGTGCCAGCAGTTCATGGCTAGCGTCATCCTACGAGCAGTACTTC. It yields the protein CASSSWLASSYEQYF.

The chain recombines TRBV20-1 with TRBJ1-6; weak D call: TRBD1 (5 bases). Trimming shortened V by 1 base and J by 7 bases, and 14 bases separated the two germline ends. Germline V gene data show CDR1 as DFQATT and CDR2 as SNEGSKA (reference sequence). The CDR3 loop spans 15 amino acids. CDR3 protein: CSARGTGGGNSPLHF. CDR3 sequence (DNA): TGCAGTGCTAGAGGGACCGGGGGTGGGAATTCACCCCTCCACTTT.

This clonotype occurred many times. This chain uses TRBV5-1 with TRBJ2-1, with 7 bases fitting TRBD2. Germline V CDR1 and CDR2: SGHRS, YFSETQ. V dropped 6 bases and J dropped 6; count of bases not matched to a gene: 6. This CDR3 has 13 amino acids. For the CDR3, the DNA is TGCGCCAGCAACCGGGGGGAAGCCAATGAGCAGTTCTTC. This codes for CASNRGEANEQFF.

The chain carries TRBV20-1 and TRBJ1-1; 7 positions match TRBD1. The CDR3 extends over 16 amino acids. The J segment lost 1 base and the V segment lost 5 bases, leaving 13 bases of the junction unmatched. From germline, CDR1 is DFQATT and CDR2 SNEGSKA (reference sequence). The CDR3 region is CSAYEGGIFGNTEAFF. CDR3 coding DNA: TGCAGTGCTTACGAAGGGGGCATTTTTGGGAACACTGAAGCTTTCTTT.

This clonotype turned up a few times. The CDR3 sequence: CASSQVFLGRGFTYEQYF. Written as DNA, the CDR3 is TGTGCCAGCAGCCAAGTATTTTTGGGCAGGGGTTTTACCTACGAGCAGTACTTC. The chain recombines TRBV14 with TRBJ2-7; weak D call: TRBD1 (6 bases). Deletions cut 1 base from V and 2 bases from J, with 21 bases between. The germline V gene encodes CDR1 SGHDN and CDR2 FVKESK. This CDR3 is 18 amino acids long.

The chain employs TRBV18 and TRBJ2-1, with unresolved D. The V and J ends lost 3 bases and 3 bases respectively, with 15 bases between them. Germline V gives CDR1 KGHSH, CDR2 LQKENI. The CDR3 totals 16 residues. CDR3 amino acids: CASSPARQVDYNEQFF. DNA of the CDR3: TGTGCCAGCTCACCCGCTCGGCAGGTAGACTACAATGAGCAGTTCTTC. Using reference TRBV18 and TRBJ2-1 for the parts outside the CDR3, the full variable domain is NAGVMQNPRHLVRRRGQEARLRCSPMKGHSHVYWYRQLPEEGLKFMVYLQKENIIDESGMPKERFSAEFPKEGPSILRIQQVVRGDSAAYFCASSPARQVDYNEQFFGPGTRLTVL.

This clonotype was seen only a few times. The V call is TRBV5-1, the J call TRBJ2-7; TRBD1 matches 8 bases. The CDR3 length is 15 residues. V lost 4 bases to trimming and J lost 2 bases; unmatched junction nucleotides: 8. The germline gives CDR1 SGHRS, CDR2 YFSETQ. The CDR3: CASSPGQGRAYEQYF. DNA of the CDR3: TGCGCCAGCAGCCCCGGACAGGGCAGAGCCTACGAGCAGTACTTC.

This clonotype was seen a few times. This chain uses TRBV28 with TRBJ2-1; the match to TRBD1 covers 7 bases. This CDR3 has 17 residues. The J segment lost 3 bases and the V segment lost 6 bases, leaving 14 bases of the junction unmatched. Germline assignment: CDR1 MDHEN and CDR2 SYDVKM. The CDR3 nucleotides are TGTGCCAGCAGGAGAGGCCAGGGGGACGTGGGCTACAATGAGCAGTTCTTC. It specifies CASRRGQGDVGYNEQFF. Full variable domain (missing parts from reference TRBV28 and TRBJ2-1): DVKVTQSSRYLVKRTGEKVFLECVQDMDHENMFWYRQDPGLGLRLIYFSYDVKMKEKGDIPEGYSVSREKKERFSLILESASTNQTSMYLCASRRGQGDVGYNEQFFGPGTRLTVL.

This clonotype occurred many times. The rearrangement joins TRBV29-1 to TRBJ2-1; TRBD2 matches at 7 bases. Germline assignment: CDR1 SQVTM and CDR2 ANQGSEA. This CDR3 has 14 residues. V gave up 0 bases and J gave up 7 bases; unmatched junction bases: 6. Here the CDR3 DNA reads TGCAGCGTTGAAGAAGGCGGGAGTAGGAATGAGCAGTTCTTC. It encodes CSVEEGGSRNEQFF.

The CDR3 DNA reads TGTGCCAGCAGTGAAGCGTCTGTTAGCTATGGCTACACCTTC. It specifies CASSEASVSYGYTF. V usage is TRBV2 and J usage is TRBJ1-2; D call uncertain. V lost 0 bases and J 4 bases, leaving 9 bases between the germline ends. CDR3 length: 14 residues. The germline gives CDR1 SNHLY, CDR2 FYNNEI.

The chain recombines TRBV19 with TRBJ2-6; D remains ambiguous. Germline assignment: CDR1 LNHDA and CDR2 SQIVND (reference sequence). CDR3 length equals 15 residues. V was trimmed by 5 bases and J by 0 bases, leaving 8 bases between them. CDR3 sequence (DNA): TGTGCCAGTAGTGGTCCTTTCTCTGGGGCCAACGTCCTGACTTTC. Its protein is CASSGPFSGANVLTF.

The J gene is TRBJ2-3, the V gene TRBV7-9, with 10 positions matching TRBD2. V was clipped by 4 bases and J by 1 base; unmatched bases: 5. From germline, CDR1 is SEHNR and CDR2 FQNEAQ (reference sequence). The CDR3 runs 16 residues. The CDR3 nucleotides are TGTGCCAGCAGCTCGCCTCTAGCGGGAGGCACAGATACGCAGTATTTT. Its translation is CASSSPLAGGTDTQYF.

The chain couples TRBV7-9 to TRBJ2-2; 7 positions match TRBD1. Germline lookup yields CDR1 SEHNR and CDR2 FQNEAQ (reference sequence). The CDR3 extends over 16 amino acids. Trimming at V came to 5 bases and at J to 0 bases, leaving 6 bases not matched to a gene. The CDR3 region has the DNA TGTGCCAGCAGCCCGCGACAGGGCGCGAACACCGGGGAGCTGTTTTTT. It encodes CASSPRQGANTGELFF.

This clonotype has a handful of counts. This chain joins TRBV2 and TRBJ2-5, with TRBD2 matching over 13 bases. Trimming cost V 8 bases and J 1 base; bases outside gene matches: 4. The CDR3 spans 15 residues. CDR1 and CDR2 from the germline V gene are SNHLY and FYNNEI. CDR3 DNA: TGTGCCAGCGCTGGACTAGCGGGGGCCCAAGAGACCCAGTACTTC. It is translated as CASAGLAGAQETQYF. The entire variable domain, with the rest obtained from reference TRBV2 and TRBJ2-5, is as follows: EPEVTQTPSHQVTQMGQEVILRCVPISNHLYFYWYRQILGQKVEFLVSFYNNEISEKSEIFDDQFSVERPDGSNFTLKIRSTKLEDSAMYFCASAGLAGAQETQYFGPGTRLLVL.

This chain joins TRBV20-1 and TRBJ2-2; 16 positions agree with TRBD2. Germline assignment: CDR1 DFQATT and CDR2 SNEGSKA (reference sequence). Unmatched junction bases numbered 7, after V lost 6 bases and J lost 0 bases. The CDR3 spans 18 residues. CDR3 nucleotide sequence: TGCAGTGCAAAAATCGGGACTAGCGGGAGGGCGAACACCGGGGAGCTGTTTTTT. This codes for CSAKIGTSGRANTGELFF.

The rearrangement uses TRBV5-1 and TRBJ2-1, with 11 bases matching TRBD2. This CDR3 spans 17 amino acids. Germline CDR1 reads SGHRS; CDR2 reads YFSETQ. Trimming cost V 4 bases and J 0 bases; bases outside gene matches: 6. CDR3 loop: CASSHGTSGYSYNEQFF. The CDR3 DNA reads TGCGCCAGCAGCCACGGGACTAGCGGATACTCCTACAATGAGCAGTTCTTC. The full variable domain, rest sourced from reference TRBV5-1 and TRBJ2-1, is KAGVTQTPRYLIKTRGQQVTLSCSPISGHRSVSWYQQTPGQGLQFLFEYFSETQRNKGNFPGRFSGRQFSNSRSEMNVSTLELGDSALYLCASSHGTSGYSYNEQFFGPGTRLTVL.

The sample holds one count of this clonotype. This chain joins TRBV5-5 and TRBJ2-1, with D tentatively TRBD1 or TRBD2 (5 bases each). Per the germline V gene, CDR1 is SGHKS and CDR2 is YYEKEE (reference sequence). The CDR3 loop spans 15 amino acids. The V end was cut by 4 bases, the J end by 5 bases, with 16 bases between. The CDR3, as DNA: TGTGCCAGCAGCCGGTCTGTGACGGGGCACAATGAGCAGTTCTTC. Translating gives CASSRSVTGHNEQFF.

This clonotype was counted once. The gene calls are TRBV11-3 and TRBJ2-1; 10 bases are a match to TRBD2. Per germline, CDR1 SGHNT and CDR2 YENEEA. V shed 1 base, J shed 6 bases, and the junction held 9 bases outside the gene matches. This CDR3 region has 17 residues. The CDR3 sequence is CASSLVGTSAGFNEQFF. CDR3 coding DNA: TGTGCCAGCAGCTTAGTGGGGACTAGCGCGGGTTTCAATGAGCAGTTCTTC.

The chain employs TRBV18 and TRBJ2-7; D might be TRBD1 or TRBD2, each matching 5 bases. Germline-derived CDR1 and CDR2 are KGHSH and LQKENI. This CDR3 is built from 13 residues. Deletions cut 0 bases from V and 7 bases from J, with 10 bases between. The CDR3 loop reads CASSPPGPGEQYF. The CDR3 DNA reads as TGTGCCAGCTCACCACCGGGACCAGGGGAGCAGTACTTC.

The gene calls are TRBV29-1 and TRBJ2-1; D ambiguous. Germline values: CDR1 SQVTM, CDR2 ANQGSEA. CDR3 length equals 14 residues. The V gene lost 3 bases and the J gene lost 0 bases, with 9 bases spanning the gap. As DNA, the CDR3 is TGCAGCGTTGATCGGCTGCGCTCCTACAATGAGCAGTTCTTC. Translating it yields CSVDRLRSYNEQFF.